These 12 T cell receptor beta chains came from one sample sequenced in a study of blood T cell repertoires in COVID-19. Sequencing was performed with immunoSEQ multiplex PCR; in TCRdb, only in-frame clones are kept and a portion is missing. The repertoire consists of over 85,000 clones, with approximately 80% occurring once and the leading ten covering 9.5% to 10%. The source material was peripheral blood. The receptors come from a man in his sixties with active or convalescent COVID-19.

This chain connects TRBV11-3 to TRBJ2-1; 8 bases fit TRBD2. The CDR3 is 15 amino acids. Per germline, CDR1 SGHNT and CDR2 YENEEA. The junction had 15 bases not matched to a gene; V was cut back by 7 bases and J by 10 bases. The chain's CDR3 is CASTPGLAGFWEQFF. The CDR3 bases are TGTGCCAGCACCCCAGGGTTAGCGGGGTTCTGGGAGCAGTTCTTC.

This chain links TRBV19 with TRBJ2-4; tentative D call: TRBD1 (7 bases). Trimming left V 2 bases short and J 3 bases short, with 11 bases between. The CDR3 is made up of 15 amino acids. Germline CDR1 reads LNHDA; CDR2 reads SQIVND (reference sequence). The DNA for the CDR3 is TGTGCCAGTAGTATACAGGGGGGCGGCAAAAACATTCAGTACTTC. This translates into CASSIQGGGKNIQYF.

The J gene is TRBJ2-2, the V gene TRBV24-1, with 9 bases fitting TRBD1. Germline V gene sequence: CDR1 KGHDR, CDR2 SFDVKD. The J segment lost 5 bases and the V segment lost 3 bases, leaving 6 bases of the junction unmatched. This CDR3 region has 16 residues. The CDR3 loop reads CATSDQGTGRTGELFF. CDR3 sequence (DNA): TGTGCCACCAGTGATCAAGGGACAGGGCGTACCGGGGAGCTGTTTTTT.

The chain has TRBV28 and TRBJ2-7, with 10 bases identical to TRBD2. The CDR3 is 20 amino acids. The V and J ends lost 4 bases and 4 bases, in that order; junction bases with no gene match: 22. CDR1 MDHEN and CDR2 SYDVKM come from the germline V gene. CDR3 in DNA: TGTGCCAGCAGTTCCGCCCCGAAGCCTGCCTCTAGCGGGAGAAGATACGAGCAGTACTTC. Translation gives CASSSAPKPASSGRRYEQYF.

The chain carries TRBV5-1 and TRBJ2-5, with TRBD1 matching 7 bases. Germline V gene data show CDR1 as SGHRS and CDR2 as YFSETQ. J was trimmed by 5 bases and V by 2 bases; bases with no gene match: 9. The CDR3 has 15 amino acids. CDR3 sequence: CASSFGKGGEETQYF. The CDR3 bases are TGCGCCAGCAGCTTCGGAAAAGGGGGCGAGGAGACCCAGTACTTC. Combining the CDR3 with reference TRBV5-1 and TRBJ2-5 gives the whole variable domain KAGVTQTPRYLIKTRGQQVTLSCSPISGHRSVSWYQQTPGQGLQFLFEYFSETQRNKGNFPGRFSGRQFSNSRSEMNVSTLELGDSALYLCASSFGKGGEETQYFGPGTRLLVL.

This clone was seen a handful of times. This chain uses TRBV5-1 with TRBJ2-7, with D possibly matching TRBD1 (5 bases). The V end lost 0 bases, the J end lost 2 bases, and 12 bases lay between the germline ends. Germline V gene data show CDR1 as SGHRS and CDR2 as YFSETQ. The CDR3 sequence is 15 residues long. This chain's CDR3 is CASSLAPTVTYEQYF. The CDR3 DNA reads as TGCGCCAGCAGCTTGGCTCCGACAGTGACCTACGAGCAGTACTTC.

The V call is TRBV13, the J call TRBJ1-1, with 8 positions matching TRBD1. CDR3 size: 16 residues. Trimming took 5 bases from V and 3 from J; bases not matched to a gene: 11. The germline CDR1 and CDR2 sequences are PRHDT and FYEKMQ (reference sequence). In nucleotides, the CDR3 is TGTGCCAGCAGCCGCCTCAGGGGGCGCGTGGACACTGAAGCTTTCTTT. As protein: CASSRLRGRVDTEAFF.

V usage is TRBV27 and J usage is TRBJ1-2; 7 positions agree with TRBD1. The germline V gene encodes CDR1 MNHEY and CDR2 SMNVEV (reference sequence). After removal of 2 bases from V and 4 bases from J, the junction contained 7 bases not matched to a gene. The CDR3 length is 15 residues. The CDR3 loop reads CASSLGSQGRYGYTF. The DNA of the CDR3 is TGTGCCAGCAGTTTAGGATCACAGGGGCGCTATGGCTACACCTTC.

The chain joins TRBV4-2 to TRBJ1-2; TRBD1 agrees at 8 bases. V dropped 3 bases and J dropped 3; count of bases not matched to a gene: 6. This CDR3 region has 15 residues. The germline gives CDR1 LGHNA, CDR2 YNFKEQ. In DNA form, the CDR3 reads TGTGCCAGCAGCCAGGAACCGGGACAGGACTATGGCTACACCTTC. This translates into CASSQEPGQDYGYTF.

The rearrangement uses TRBV6-2 or TRBV6-3 and TRBJ1-5; 7 nucleotides align to TRBD1. CDR1 is MNHEY, CDR2 SVGEGT, per germline. Unmatched junction bases numbered 6, after V lost 4 bases and J lost 0 bases. There are 16 residues in the CDR3. The DNA of the CDR3 is TGTGCCAGCAGTTCTACAGGGGCGTATAGCAATCAGCCCCAGCATTTT. Protein product: CASSSTGAYSNQPQHF.

This clone was counted between two and nine times. J is TRBJ2-3 and V is TRBV5-4, with TRBD2 matching 8 bases. This CDR3 has 15 residues. Unmatched junction bases numbered 4, after V lost 3 bases and J lost 1 base. Germline loops: CDR1 SGHNT, CDR2 YYREEE (reference sequence). CDR3 sequence: CASSYSGSGTDTQYF. CDR3 bases: TGTGCCAGCAGCTACAGCGGGAGCGGCACAGATACGCAGTATTTT.

V gene TRBV5-5 combines with J gene TRBJ1-4; 9 nucleotides match TRBD1. Germline values: CDR1 SGHKS, CDR2 YYEKEE (reference sequence). The V and J ends lost 2 bases and 8 bases, in that order; junction bases with no gene match: 4. The CDR3 is 14 amino acids. The CDR3, as DNA: TGTGCCAGCAGCTTTGGACAGGGGAGGGAAAAACTGTTTTTT. This translates into CASSFGQGREKLFF.